This TCR beta chain was sequenced in a study of PD-1 blockade in classical Hodgkin lymphoma. Findings and caveats of the study: Reported findings placed baseline TCR diversity lower in newly diagnosed patients (compared with healthy donors).

Time point in this sample: cycle 4 day 1 (C4D1), after around six weeks of nivolumab. Every patient was affected by relapse after autologous stem cell transplantation, while exposure to brentuximab vedotin was not uniform. Isolation of CD4+ T cells from thawed PBMCs was performed by magnetic negative selection. CDR3 size: 10 residues. Looked up from germline, CDR1 is SNHLY and CDR2 is FYNNEI. V shed 3 bases and J shed 9 bases, with 3 bases lying between them. This clone was seen only once. No antigen is known for it. Measured with immunoSEQ multiplex PCR; TCRdb has only the in-frame clones, and not every one. The sample carries fewer than 14,000 clones, approximately 81% recorded once.

The chain links TRBV2 to TRBJ2-1; D call uncertain. Sequencing was performed on CD4+ T cells from blood, taken before the fourth cycle of nivolumab. The TCR comes from a human donor with classical Hodgkin lymphoma. CDR3 DNA: TGTGCCAGCAGTGAGAGTGAGCAGTTCTTC. Its translation: CASSESEQFF. Filled out from reference TRBV2 and TRBJ2-1, the complete variable domain reads EPEVTQTPSHQVTQMGQEVILRCVPISNHLYFYWYRQILGQKVEFLVSFYNNEISEKSEIFDDQFSVERPDGSNFTLKIRSTKLEDSAMYFCASSESEQFFGPGTRLTVL.